A selection of T cell receptor beta chains follows, all from one sample in a study of Ad26.COV2.S vaccination and SARS-CoV-2 variants. Sequencing was performed with immunoSEQ multiplex PCR; in TCRdb, only in-frame clones are kept and a portion is missing. The top ten clones hold more than 7% of a sample with approximately 350,000 clones, 83% of them seen once. Sample: peripheral blood, taken in a trial of Ad26.COV2.S vaccine versus placebo. These receptor sequences come from a person between 18 and 60 years old who received the Ad26.COV2.S COVID-19 vaccine or a placebo. The conserved cysteine and the conserved F or W are not part of the CDR3 here. Fields, in order: D gene, V gene, CDR3 protein. D genes are given only for firm matches.

d_call: .; v_call: TRBV29-1; cdr3_aa: SVEETQY
d_call: TRBD1; v_call: TRBV7-8; cdr3_aa: ASSAQGAGETQY
d_call: .; v_call: TRBV4-3; cdr3_aa: ASSRLIRRSTEAF
d_call: .; v_call: TRBV6-2/TRBV6-3; cdr3_aa: ASSFRAGNTIY
d_call: .; v_call: TRBV2; cdr3_aa: ASNSEQF
d_call: TRBD1; v_call: TRBV4-3; cdr3_aa: ASSQDSGTGDEQY
d_call: .; v_call: TRBV19; cdr3_aa: ASSIGLSEQF
d_call: .; v_call: TRBV6-5; cdr3_aa: ASSYSTRGRYGYT
d_call: .; v_call: TRBV6-6; cdr3_aa: ASRGTSSEQY
d_call: .; v_call: TRBV27; cdr3_aa: ASSFEAFGPYEQY
d_call: TRBD2; v_call: TRBV19; cdr3_aa: ASTDGTSGRGEQY
d_call: .; v_call: TRBV7-3; cdr3_aa: ASSLNGPNEQF